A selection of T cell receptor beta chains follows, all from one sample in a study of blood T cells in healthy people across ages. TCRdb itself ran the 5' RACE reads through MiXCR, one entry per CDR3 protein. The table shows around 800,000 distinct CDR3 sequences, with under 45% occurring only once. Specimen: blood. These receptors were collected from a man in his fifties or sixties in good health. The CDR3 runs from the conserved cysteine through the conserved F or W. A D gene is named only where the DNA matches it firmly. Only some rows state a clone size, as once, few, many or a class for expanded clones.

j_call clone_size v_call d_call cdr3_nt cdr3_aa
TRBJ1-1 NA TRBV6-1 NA TGTGCCAGCAGAGTGGAGGGGACCGTTCGAAACACTGAAGCTTTCTTT CASRVEGTVRNTEAFF
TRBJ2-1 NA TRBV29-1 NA TGCAGCGCTGAGGGCAGACCCACCTCCTACAATGAGCAGTTCTTC CSAEGRPTSYNEQFF
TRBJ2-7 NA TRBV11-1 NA TGTGCCAGCAACTTATGGACATACGAGCAGTACTTC CASNLWTYEQYF
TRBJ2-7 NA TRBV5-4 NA TGTGCCAGCAGGTTGTCATCCACAGGGCTTAGTGGCGACGAGCAGTACTTC CASRLSSTGLSGDEQYF
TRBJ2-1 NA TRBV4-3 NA TGCGCCAGCAGCCTCGCGCACCAACAAGAGACCCAGTTCTTC CASSLAHQQETQFF
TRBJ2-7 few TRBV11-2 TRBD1 TGTGCCAGCAGCTTAGGACAGGGGCCGGGCACCTACGAGCAGTACTTC CASSLGQGPGTYEQYF
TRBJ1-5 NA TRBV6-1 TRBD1 TGTGCCAGCAGGGCCTGGACAGGGGACAATCAGCCCCAGCATTTT CASRAWTGDNQPQHF
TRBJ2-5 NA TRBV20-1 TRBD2 TGCAGTGCAGAAAGAGGCGGGGGTCTCATGGAGACCCAGTACTTC CSAERGGGLMETQYF
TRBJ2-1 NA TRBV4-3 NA TGCGCCAGCAGCCAAGAAAGAACCTCCTACAATGAGCAGTTCTTC CASSQERTSYNEQFF
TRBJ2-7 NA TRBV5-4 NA TGTGCCAGCAGCTTTTCAAAGCGCGAGCAGTACTTC CASSFSKREQYF
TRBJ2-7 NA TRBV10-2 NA TGCGCCAGCAGTGAGCCGGGACTGACCTACGAGCAGTACTTC CASSEPGLTYEQYF
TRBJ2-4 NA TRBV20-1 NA TGCAGTGCTAGCACGGGTTGGGCCAAAAACATTCAGTACTTC CSASTGWAKNIQYF
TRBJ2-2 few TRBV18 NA TGTGCCAGCTCACCACCCAGGAACACCGGGGAGCTGTTTTTT CASSPPRNTGELFF